The TCR beta chain under discussion was sequenced for a study of T-cell memory formation after mild COVID-19. At the level of the study: Clustering of TCRs was largely donor specific. General study findings and limits: Chiefly within CM and EM were the contracting CD4+ clones; CD8+ ones were within EMRA. Some clones that responded turned up in pre-infection memory, which suggests that cross-reactive memory joined in.

The CDR3 is 15 amino acids. After removal of 5 bases from V and 0 bases from J, the junction contained 6 bases not matched to a gene. TCRalpha and TCRbeta libraries used 5'RACE with constant-segment primers and UMIs. One entry per CDR3 protein results from TCRdb running MiXCR on the 5' RACE reads. This table holds almost 550,000 distinct CDR3 sequences, roughly 22% found once. This clonotype came up a few times. The antigen remains undetermined. The clonotype comes from an adult woman who had mild COVID-19 (a few samples of this study predate the infection). Cell type and time point are not known. Sequenced material: PBMCs or a T cell subset sorted from them (not recorded which). The rearrangement uses TRBV12-3 or TRBV12-4 and TRBJ2-7; 8 nucleotides match TRBD1. The CDR3 spells CASSRTGRSSYEQYF. As DNA, the CDR3 is TGTGCCAGCAGTCGGACAGGGAGGAGCTCCTACGAGCAGTACTTC.